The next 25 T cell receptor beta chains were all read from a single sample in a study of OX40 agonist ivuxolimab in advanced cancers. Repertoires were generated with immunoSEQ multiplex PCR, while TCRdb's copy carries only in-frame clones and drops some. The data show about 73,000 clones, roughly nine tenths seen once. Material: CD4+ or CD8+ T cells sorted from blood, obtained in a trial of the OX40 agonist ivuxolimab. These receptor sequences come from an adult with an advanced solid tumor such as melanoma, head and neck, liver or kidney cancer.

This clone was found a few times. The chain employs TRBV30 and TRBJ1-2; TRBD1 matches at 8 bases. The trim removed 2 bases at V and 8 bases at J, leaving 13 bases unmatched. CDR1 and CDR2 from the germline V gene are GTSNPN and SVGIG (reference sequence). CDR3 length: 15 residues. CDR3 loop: CAWSLPRQGREGYTF. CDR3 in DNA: TGTGCCTGGAGTCTTCCTCGACAGGGGAGAGAGGGCTACACCTTC.

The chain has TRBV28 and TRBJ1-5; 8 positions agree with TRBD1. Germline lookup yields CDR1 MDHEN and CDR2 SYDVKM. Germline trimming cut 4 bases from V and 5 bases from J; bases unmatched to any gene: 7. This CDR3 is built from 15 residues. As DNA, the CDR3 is TGTGCCAGCAGTTGGTTGGACAGGGAGGATCAGCCCCAGCATTTT. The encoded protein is CASSWLDREDQPQHF.

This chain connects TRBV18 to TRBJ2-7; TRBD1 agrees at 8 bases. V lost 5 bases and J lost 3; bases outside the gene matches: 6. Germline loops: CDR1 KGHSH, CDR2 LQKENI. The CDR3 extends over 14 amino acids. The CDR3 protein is CASSSGQGGYEQYF. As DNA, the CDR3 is TGTGCCAGCTCATCTGGACAGGGCGGCTACGAGCAGTACTTC.

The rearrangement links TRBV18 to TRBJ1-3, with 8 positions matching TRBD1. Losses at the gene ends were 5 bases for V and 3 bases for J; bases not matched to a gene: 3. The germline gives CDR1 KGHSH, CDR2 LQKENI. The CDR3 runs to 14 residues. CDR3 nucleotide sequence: TGTGCCAGCTCAACGGACAGGGATGGAAACACCATATATTTT. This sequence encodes CASSTDRDGNTIYF.

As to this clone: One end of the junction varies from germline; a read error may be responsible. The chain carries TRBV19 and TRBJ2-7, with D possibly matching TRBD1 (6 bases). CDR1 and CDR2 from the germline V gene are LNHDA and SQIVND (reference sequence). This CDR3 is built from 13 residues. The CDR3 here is CASRDRSSDEQYF. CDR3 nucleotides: TGTGCCAGTCGAGACAGGTCCTCCGACGAGCAGTACTTC. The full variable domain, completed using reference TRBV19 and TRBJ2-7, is DGGITQSPKYLFRKEGQNVTLSCEQNLNHDAMYWYRQDPGQGLRLIYYSQIVNDFQKGDIAEGYSVSREKKESFPLTVTSAQKNPTAFYLCASRDRSSDEQYFGPGTRLTVT.

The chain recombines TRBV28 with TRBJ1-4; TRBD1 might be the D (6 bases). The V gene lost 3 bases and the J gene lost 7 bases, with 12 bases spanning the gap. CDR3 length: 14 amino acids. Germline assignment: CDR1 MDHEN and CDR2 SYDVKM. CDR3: CASSFRGAGEKLFF. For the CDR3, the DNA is TGTGCCAGCAGTTTCCGGGGGGCAGGTGAAAAACTGTTTTTT.

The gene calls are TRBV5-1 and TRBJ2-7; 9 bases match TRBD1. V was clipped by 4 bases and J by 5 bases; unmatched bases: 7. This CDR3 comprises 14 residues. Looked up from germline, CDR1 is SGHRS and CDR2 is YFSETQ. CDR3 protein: CASSVGQGFHEQYF. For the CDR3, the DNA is TGCGCCAGCAGCGTAGGACAGGGGTTCCACGAGCAGTACTTC. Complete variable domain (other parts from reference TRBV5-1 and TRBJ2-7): KAGVTQTPRYLIKTRGQQVTLSCSPISGHRSVSWYQQTPGQGLQFLFEYFSETQRNKGNFPGRFSGRQFSNSRSEMNVSTLELGDSALYLCASSVGQGFHEQYFGPGTRLTVT.

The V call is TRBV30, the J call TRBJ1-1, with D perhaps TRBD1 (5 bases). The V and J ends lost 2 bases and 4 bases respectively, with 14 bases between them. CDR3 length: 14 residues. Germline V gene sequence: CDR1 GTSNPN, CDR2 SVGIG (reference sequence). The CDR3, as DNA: TGTGCCTGGAGTCTGACAGTATCGTTCACTGAAGCTTTCTTT. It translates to CAWSLTVSFTEAFF.

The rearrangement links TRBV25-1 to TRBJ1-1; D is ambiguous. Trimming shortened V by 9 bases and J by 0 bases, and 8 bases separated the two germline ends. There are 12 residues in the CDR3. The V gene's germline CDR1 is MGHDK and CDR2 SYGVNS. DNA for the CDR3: TGTGCCAGAGAAGAGTTGAACACTGAAGCTTTCTTT. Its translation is CAREELNTEAFF.

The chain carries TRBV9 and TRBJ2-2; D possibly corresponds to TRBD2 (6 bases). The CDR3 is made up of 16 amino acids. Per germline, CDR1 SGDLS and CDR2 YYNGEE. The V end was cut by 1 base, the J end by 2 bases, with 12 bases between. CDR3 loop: CASSVFTSLNTGELFF. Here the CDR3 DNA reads TGTGCCAGCAGCGTATTCACTAGCCTAAACACCGGGGAGCTGTTTTTT.

The CDR3 loop is CASSITDPSNQPQHF. CDR3 bases: TGTGCCAGCAGTATAACGGACCCCAGCAATCAGCCCCAGCATTTT. The rearrangement links TRBV2 to TRBJ1-5; D gene ambiguous. The germline V gene encodes CDR1 SNHLY and CDR2 FYNNEI. The CDR3 runs 15 residues. V was clipped by 5 bases and J by 1 base, with 12 bases between them.

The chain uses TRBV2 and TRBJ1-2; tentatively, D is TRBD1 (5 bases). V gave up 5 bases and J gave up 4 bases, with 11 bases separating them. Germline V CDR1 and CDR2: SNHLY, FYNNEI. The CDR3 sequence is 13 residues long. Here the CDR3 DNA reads TGTGCCAGCAGTCGGGACGGCGGCTATGGCTACACCTTC. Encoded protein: CASSRDGGYGYTF.

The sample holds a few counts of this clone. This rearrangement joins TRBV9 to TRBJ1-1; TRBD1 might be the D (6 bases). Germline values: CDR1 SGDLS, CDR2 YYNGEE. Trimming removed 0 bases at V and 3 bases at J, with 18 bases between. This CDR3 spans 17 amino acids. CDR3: CASSVDLVGGLDTEAFF. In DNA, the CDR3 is TGTGCCAGCAGCGTAGACCTTGTCGGGGGGCTGGACACTGAAGCTTTCTTT.

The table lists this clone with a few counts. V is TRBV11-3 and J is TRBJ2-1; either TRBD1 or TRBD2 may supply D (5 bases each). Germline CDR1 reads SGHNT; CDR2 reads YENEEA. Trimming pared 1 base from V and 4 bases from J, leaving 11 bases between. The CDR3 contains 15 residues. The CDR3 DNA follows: TGTGCCAGCAGCTTAGGTGGGGGTAATTACAATGAGCAGTTCTTC. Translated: CASSLGGGNYNEQFF.

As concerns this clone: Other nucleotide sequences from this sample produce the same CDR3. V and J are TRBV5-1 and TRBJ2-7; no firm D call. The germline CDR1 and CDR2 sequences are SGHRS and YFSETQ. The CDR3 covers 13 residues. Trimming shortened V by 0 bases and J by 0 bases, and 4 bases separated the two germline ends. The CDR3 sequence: CASSLDGSYEQYF. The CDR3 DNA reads TGCGCCAGCAGCTTGGACGGCTCCTACGAGCAGTACTTC.

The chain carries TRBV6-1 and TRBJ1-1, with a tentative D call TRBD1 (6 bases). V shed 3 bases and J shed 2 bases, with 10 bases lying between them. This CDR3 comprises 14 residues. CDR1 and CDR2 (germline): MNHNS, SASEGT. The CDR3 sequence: CASSDRGSNTEAFF. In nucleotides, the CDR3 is TGTGCCAGCAGTGACAGGGGCAGCAACACTGAAGCTTTCTTT.

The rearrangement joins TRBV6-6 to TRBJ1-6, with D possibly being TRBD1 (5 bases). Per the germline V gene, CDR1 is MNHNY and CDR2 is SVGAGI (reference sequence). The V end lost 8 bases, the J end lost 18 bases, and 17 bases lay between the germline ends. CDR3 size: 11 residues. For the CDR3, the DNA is TGTGCCAGCCCCAACAGGAGGGACCGCCACTTT. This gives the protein CASPNRRDRHF.

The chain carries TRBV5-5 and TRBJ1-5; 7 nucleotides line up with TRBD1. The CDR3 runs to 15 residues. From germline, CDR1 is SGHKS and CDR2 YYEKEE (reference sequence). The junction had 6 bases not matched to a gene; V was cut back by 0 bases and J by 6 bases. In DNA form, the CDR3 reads TGTGCCAGCAGCTTGGGAGGGGGCGGTGGTCAGCCCCAGCATTTT. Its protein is CASSLGGGGGQPQHF. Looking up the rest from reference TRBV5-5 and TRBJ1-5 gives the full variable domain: DAGVTQSPTHLIKTRGQQVTLRCSPISGHKSVSWYQQVLGQGPQFIFQYYEKEERGRGNFPDRFSARQFPNYSSELNVNALLLGDSALYLCASSLGGGGGQPQHFGDGTRLSIL.

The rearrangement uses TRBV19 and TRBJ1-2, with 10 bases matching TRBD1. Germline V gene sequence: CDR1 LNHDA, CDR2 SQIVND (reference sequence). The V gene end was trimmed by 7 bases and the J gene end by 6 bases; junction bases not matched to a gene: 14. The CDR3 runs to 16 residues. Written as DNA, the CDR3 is TGTGCCAGTACGTCCGGGACAGGGGTTAAAACTGATGGCTACACCTTC. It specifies CASTSGTGVKTDGYTF.

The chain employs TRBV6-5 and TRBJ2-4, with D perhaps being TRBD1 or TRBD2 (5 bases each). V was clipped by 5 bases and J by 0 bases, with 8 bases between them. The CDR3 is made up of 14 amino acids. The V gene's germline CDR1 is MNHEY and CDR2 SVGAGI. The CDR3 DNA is TGTGCCAGCAGTGCCGGGACAGCCAAAAACATTCAGTACTTC. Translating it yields CASSAGTAKNIQYF.

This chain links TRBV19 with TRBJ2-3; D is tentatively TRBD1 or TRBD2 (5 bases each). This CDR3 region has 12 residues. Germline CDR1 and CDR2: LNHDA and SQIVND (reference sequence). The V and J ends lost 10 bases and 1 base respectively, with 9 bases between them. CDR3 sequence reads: CATGTGTDTQYF. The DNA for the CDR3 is TGTGCCACTGGGACGGGCACAGATACGCAGTATTTT. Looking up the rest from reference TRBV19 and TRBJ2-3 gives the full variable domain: DGGITQSPKYLFRKEGQNVTLSCEQNLNHDAMYWYRQDPGQGLRLIYYSQIVNDFQKGDIAEGYSVSREKKESFPLTVTSAQKNPTAFYLCATGTGTDTQYFGPGTRLTVL.

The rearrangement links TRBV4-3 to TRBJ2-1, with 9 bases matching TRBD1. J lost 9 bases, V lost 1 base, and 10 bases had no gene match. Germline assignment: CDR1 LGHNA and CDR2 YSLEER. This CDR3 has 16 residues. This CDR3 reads CASSQGGTGNRVEQFF. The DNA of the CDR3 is TGCGCCAGCAGCCAAGGGGGGACAGGGAATCGGGTTGAGCAGTTCTTC.

CDR3 sequence (DNA): TGTGCCAGTAGTTATCCCGGCGGAAACACTGAAGCTTTCTTT. Protein sequence: CASSYPGGNTEAFF. The V call is TRBV19, the J call TRBJ1-1; D gene uncertain. Germline V gene lookup returns CDR1 LNHDA and CDR2 SQIVND (reference sequence). The V end was cut by 5 bases, the J end by 2 bases, with 12 bases between. This CDR3 is built from 14 residues.

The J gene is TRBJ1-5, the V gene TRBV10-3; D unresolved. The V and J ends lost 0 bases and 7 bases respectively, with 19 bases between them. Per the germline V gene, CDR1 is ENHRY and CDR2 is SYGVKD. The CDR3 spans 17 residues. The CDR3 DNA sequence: TGTGCCATCAGTGAGTCGCCCCCGGGAGCAAGAGGGCAGCCCCAGCATTTT. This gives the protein CAISESPPGARGQPQHF.

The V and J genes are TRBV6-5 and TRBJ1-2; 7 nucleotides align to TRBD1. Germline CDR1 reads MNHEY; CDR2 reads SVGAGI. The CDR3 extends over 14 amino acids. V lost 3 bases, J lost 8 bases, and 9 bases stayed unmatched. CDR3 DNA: TGTGCCAGCAGTTATGAGTTCAGGGGGGGAGGCTACACCTTC. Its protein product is CASSYEFRGGGYTF.